One T cell receptor (beta chain) is described in this entry. V shed 4 bases and J shed 0 bases, with 11 bases lying between them. CDR3 length: 15 residues. Germline V CDR1 and CDR2: MNHEY, SMNVEV (reference sequence). The data are from a study of cytomegalovirus exposure and HLA in healthy donors. PCR primers comprised 60 Vbeta and 13 Jbeta primers. The assay was immunoSEQ multiplex PCR, and TCRdb's table has in-frame clones only and misses some. The table lists around 200,000 clones, roughly 79% of them singletons, with roughly 0.58% in the top ten. V and J are TRBV27 and TRBJ2-3; no definite D call. The sample taken for sequencing was PBMCs. The source of this sequence is a woman between 40 and 55 years old in good health and CMV-seronegative. CDR3 region: CASSSTPSSTDTQYF. The DNA of the CDR3 is TGTGCCAGCAGTTCAACACCTTCTAGCACAGATACGCAGTATTTT.